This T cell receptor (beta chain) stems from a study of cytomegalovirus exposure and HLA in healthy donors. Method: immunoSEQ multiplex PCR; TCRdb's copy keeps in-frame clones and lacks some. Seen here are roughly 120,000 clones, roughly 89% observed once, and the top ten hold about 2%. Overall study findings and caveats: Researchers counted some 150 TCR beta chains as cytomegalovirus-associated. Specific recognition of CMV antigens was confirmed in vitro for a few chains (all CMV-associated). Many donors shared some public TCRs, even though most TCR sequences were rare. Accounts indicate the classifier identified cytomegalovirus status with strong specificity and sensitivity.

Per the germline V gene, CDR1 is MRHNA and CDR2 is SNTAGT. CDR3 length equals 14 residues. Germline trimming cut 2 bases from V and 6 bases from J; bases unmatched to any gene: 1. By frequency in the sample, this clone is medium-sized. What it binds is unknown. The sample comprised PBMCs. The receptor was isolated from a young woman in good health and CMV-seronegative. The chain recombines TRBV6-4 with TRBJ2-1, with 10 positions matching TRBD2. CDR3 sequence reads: CASSDSGGANEQFF. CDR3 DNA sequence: TGTGCCAGCAGTGACAGCGGGGGGGCCAATGAGCAGTTCTTC.